This T cell receptor beta chain was observed in a study of T cells in Graves' hyperthyroidism and ophthalmopathy. Regarding the study as a whole: Ophthalmopathy onset followed model prediction by a median approximately seven months. Among thyroid clonotypes expanded above 0.001, most also appeared in blood.

This clonotype was observed many times. Its antigen is still unknown. Germline CDR1 reads MDHEN; CDR2 reads SYDVKM. This CDR3 is built from 15 residues. V dropped 6 bases and J dropped 5; count of bases not matched to a gene: 8. Amplification of TCR beta CDR3 regions was performed using RNA transcripts as template. During a first-round RT-PCR of the TCR CDR3, the HTBI primer set was used. A single record per CDR3 protein comes from TCRdb applying MiXCR to the multiplex PCR reads. Of more than 450,000 distinct CDR3 sequences detected, around 15% appear once; the ten largest clones hold around 13%. Diagnosing involved the use of clinical symptoms, serum thyroxine and TRAb, thyroid ultrasound and orbital computed tomography.

The chain recombines TRBV28 with TRBJ2-1, with 9 bases fitting TRBD1. Sample: blood. The source is a woman in her 40s with Graves' hyperthyroidism. CDR3 protein: CASSQQGAWDNEQFF. As DNA, the CDR3 is TGTGCCAGCAGCCAACAGGGGGCTTGGGACAATGAGCAGTTCTTC.